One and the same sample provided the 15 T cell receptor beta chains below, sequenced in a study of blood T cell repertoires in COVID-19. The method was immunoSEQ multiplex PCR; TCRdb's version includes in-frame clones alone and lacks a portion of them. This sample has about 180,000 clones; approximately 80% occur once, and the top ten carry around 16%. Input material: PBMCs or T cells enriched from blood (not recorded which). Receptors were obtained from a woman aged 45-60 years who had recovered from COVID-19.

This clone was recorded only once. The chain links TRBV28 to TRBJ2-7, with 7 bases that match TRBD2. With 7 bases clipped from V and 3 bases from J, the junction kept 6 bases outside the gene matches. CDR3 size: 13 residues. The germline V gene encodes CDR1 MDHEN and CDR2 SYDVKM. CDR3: CASISASGYEQYF. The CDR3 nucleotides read TGTGCCAGCATTTCGGCTAGCGGCTACGAGCAGTACTTC.

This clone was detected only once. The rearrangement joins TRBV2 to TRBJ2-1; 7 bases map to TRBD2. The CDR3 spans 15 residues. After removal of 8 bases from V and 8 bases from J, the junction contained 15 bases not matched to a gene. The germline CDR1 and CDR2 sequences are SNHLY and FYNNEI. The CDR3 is CASDGGRMERDEQFF. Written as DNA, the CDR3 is TGTGCCAGCGACGGGGGGAGGATGGAGAGGGATGAGCAGTTCTTC.

CDR3 nucleotide sequence: TGTGCCAGCAGTTTTGGACAAACCTACGAGCAGTACTTC. Encoded protein: CASSFGQTYEQYF. This chain links TRBV6-5 with TRBJ2-7, with TRBD1 as a possible D gene (5 bases). The CDR3 is made up of 13 amino acids. In germline, CDR1 is MNHEY, CDR2 SVGAGI. V dropped 4 bases and J dropped 2 bases, with 9 bases sitting between them.

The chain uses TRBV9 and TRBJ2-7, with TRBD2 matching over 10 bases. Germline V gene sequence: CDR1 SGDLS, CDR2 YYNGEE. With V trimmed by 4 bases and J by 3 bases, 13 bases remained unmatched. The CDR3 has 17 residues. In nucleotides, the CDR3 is TGTGCCAGCAGCCCCGGGACTAGCGCCGAGGTCGACTACGAGCAGTACTTC. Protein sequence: CASSPGTSAEVDYEQYF. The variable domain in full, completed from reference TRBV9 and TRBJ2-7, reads DSGVTQTPKHLITATGQRVTLRCSPRSGDLSVYWYQQSLDQGLQFLIQYYNGEERAKGNILERFSAQQFPDLHSELNLSSLELGDSALYFCASSPGTSAEVDYEQYFGPGTRLTVT.

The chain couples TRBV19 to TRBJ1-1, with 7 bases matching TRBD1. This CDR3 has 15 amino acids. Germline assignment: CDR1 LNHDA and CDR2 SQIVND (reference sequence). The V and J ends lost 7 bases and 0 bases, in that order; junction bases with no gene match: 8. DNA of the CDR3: TGTGCCAGTAAGCTATCGGACAGGTTGAACACTGAAGCTTTCTTT. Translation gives CASKLSDRLNTEAFF.

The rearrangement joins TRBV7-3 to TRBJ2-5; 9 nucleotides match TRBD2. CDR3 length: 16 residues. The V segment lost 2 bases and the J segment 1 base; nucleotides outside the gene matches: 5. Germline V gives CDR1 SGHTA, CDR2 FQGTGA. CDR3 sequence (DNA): TGTGCCAGCAGCTTACGCGGGGGGGACATCCAAGAGACCCAGTACTTC. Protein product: CASSLRGGDIQETQYF.

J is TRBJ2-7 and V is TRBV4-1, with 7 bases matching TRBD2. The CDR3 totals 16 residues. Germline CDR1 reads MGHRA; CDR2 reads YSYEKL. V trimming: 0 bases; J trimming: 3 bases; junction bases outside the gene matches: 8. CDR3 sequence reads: CASSQDSAGVGYEQYF. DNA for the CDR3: TGCGCCAGCAGCCAAGATTCTGCGGGAGTGGGCTACGAGCAGTACTTC.

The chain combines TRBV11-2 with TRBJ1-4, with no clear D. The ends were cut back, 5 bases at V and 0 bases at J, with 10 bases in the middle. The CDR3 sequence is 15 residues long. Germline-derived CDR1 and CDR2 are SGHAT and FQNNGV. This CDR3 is CASSPHGTTNEKLFF. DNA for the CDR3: TGTGCCAGCAGCCCTCACGGTACAACTAATGAAAAACTGTTTTTT.

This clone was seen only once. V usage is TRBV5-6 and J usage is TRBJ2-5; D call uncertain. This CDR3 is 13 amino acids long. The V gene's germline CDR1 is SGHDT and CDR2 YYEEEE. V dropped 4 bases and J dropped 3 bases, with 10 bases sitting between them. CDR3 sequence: CASSLVVEETQYF. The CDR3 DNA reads TGTGCCAGCAGCCTGGTAGTTGAAGAGACCCAGTACTTC.

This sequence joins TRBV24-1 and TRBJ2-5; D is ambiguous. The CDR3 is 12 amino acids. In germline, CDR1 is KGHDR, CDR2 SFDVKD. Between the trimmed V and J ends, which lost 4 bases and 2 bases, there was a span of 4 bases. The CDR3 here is CATSDSQETQYF. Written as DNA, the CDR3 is TGTGCCACCAGTGACTCTCAAGAGACCCAGTACTTC.

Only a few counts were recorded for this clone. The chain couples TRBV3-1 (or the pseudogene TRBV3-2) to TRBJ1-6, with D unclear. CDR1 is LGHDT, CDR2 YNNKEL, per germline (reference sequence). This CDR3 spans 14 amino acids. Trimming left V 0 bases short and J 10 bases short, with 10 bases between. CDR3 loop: CASSQDPNRSPLHF. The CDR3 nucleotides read TGTGCCAGCAGCCAAGATCCAAACCGGTCACCCCTCCACTTT.

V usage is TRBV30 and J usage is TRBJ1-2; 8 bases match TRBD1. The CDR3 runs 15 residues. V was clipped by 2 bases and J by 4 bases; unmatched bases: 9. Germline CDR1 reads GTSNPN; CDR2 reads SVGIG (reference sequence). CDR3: CAWSRTGTGGYGYTF. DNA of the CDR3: TGTGCCTGGAGTCGAACCGGGACAGGCGGCTATGGCTACACCTTC.

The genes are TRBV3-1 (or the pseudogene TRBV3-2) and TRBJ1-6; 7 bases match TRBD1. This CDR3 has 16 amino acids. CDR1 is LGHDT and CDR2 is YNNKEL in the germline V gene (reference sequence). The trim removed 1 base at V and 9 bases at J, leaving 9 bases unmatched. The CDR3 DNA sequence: TGTGCCAGCAGCCAAGTTGGCACAGGGGTAACTTCACCCCTCCACTTT. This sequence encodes CASSQVGTGVTSPLHF.

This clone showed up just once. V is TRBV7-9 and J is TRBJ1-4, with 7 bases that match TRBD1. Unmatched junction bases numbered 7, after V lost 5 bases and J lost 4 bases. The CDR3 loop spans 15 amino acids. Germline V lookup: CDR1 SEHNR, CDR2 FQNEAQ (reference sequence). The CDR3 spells CASSRSTGINEKLFF. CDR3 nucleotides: TGTGCCAGCAGCCGGTCGACAGGGATTAATGAAAAACTGTTTTTT.

The CDR3 is CSVPSLGGNTEAFF. The CDR3 nucleotides are TGCAGCGTTCCTTCACTGGGGGGTAACACTGAAGCTTTCTTT. The V gene is TRBV29-1, the J gene TRBJ1-1; a possible D gene is TRBD1 (5 bases). Trimming took off 5 bases at V and 2 bases at J, with 15 bases between the two ends. CDR3 length equals 14 residues. Germline V gene sequence: CDR1 SQVTM, CDR2 ANQGSEA. The full variable domain, with the rest looked up from reference TRBV29-1 and TRBJ1-1, is SAVISQKPSRDICQRGTSLTIQCQVDSQVTMMFWYRQQPGQSLTLIATANQGSEATYESGFVIDKFPISRPNLTFSTLTVSNMSPEDSSIYLCSVPSLGGNTEAFFGQGTRLTVV.